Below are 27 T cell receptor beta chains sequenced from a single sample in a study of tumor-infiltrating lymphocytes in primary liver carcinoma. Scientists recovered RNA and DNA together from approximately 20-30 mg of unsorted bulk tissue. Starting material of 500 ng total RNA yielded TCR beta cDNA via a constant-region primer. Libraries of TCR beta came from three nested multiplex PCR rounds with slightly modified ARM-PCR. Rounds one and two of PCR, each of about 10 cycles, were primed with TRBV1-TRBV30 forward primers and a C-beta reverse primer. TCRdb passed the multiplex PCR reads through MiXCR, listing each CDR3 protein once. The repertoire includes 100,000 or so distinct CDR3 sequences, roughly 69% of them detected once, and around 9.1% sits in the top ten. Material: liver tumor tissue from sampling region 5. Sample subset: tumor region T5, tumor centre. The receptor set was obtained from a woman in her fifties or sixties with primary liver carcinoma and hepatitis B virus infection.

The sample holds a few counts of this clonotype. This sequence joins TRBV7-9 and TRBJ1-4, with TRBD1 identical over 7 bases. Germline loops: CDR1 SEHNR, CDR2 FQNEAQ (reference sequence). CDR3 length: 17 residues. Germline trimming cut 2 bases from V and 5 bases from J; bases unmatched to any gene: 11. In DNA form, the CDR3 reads TGTGCCAGCAGCTTATTAGGGTCCGGGACAGCAAATGAAAAACTGTTTTTT. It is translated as CASSLLGSGTANEKLFF.

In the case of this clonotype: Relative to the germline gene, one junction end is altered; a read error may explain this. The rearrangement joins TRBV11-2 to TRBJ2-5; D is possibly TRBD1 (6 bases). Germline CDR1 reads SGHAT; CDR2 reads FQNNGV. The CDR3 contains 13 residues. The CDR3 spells CARSSTGLETQYF. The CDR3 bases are TGCGCCAGGAGTTCTACAGGGCTGGAGACCCAGTACTTC. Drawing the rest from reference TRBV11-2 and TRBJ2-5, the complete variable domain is EAGVAQSPRYKIIEKRQSVAFWCNPISGHATLYWYQQILGQGPKLLIQFQNNGVVDDSQLPKDRFSAERLKGVDSTLKIQPAKLEDSAVYLCARSSTGLETQYFGPGTRLLVL.

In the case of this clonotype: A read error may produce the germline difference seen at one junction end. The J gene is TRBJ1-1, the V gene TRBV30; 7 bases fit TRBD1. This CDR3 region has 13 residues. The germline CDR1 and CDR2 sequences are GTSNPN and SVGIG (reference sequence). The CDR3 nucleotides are TGTGCCTCATGGGGACAGATGAACACTGAGGCTTTCTTT. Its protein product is CASWGQMNTEAFF.

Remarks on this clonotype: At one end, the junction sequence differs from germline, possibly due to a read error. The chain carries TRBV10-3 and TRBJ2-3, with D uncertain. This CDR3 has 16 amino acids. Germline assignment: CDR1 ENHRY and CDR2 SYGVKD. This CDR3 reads CAISEPTWRSTDTQYF. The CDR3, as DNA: TGTGCCATCAGTGAGCCGACTTGGCGGAGCACGGATACGCAGTATTTT.

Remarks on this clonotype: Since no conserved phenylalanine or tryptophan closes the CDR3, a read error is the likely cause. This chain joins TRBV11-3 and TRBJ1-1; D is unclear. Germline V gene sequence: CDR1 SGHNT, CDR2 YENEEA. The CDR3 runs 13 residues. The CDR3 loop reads CVSSLGENTEAFS. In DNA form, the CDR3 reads TGTGTCAGCAGCTTAGGAGAAAACACTGAAGCTTTCTCT.

CDR3 in amino acids: CASSEGGQATEQYF. CDR3 nucleotide sequence: TGTGCCAGCAGTGAAGGGGGACAGGCCACCGAGCAGTACTTC. The chain is built from TRBV6-1 and TRBJ2-7, with 8 bases fitting TRBD1. Per germline, CDR1 MNHNS and CDR2 SASEGT. This CDR3 contains 14 residues. The V segment lost 1 base and the J segment 6 bases; nucleotides outside the gene matches: 5.

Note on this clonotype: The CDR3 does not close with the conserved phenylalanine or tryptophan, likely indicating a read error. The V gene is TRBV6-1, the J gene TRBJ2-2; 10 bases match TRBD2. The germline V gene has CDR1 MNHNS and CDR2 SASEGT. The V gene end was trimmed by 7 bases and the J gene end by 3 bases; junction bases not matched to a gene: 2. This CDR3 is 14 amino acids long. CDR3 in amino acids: CASTSGSDTGELFY. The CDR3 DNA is TGTGCCAGCACTAGCGGGAGTGACACCGGGGAGCTGTTTTAT.

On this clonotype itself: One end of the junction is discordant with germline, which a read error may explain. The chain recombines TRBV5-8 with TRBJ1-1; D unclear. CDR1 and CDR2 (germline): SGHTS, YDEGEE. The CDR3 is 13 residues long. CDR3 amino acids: CASSRTGNTEAIF. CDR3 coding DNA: TGTGCCAGCAGCCGGACGGGAAACACTGAAGCTATCTTT.

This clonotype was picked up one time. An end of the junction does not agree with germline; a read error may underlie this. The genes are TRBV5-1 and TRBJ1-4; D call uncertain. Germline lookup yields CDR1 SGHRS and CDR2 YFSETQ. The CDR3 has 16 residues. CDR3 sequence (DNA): TGCGCCAGCTGCTTGGGTGGCAGCAAAACTAATGAAAAACTGTTTTTT. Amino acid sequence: CASCLGGSKTNEKLFF.

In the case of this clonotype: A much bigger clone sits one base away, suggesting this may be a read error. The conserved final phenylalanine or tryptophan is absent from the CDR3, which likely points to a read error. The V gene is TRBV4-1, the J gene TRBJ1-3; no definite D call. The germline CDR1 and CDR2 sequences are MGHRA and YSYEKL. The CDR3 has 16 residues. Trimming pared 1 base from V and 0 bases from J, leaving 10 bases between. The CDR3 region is CASSQGQPTSGNTIYL. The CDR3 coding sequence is TGCGCCAGCAGCCAAGGTCAACCCACCTCTGGAAACACCATATATCTT.

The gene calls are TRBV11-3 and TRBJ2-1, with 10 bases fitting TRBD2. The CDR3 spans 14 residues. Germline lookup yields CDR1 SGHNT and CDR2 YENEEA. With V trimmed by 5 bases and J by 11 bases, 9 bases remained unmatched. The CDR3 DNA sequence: TGTGCCAGCAGCCTAGGGACTAGCGACATCAAGCAGTTCTTC. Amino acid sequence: CASSLGTSDIKQFF.

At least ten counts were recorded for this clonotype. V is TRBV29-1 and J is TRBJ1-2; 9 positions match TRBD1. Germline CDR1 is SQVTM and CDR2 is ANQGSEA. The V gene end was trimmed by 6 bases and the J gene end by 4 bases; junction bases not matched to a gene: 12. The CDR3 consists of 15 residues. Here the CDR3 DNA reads TGCAGCGTCCAAAGGGACAGGGAAGGTACCTATGGCTACACCTTC. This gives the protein CSVQRDREGTYGYTF. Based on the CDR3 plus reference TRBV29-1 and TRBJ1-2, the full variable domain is SAVISQKPSRDICQRGTSLTIQCQVDSQVTMMFWYRQQPGQSLTLIATANQGSEATYESGFVIDKFPISRPNLTFSTLTVSNMSPEDSSIYLCSVQRDREGTYGYTFGSGTRLTVV.

This CDR3 reads CSVGKAQDTTDTQYF. The CDR3 DNA reads as TGCAGCGTTGGGAAGGCTCAGGATACAACTGATACGCAGTATTTT. The chain uses TRBV29-1 and TRBJ2-3; D gene ambiguous. CDR1 and CDR2 from the germline V gene are SQVTM and ANQGSEA. This CDR3 has 15 amino acids. V was trimmed by 4 bases and J by 6 bases, leaving 20 bases between them.

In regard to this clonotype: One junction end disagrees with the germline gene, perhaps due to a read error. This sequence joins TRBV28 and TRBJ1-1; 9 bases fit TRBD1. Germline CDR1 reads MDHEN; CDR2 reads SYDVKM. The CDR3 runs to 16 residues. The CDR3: CTSSRGTGPRNTEAFF. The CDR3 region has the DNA TGTACCAGCAGTCGTGGGACAGGGCCTAGGAACACTGAAGCTTTCTTT.

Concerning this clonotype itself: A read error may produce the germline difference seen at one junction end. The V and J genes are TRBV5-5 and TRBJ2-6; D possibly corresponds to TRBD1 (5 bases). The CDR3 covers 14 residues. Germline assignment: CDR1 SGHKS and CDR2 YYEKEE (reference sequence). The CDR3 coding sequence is TGTGCCAGCAGCTTCAGGTTTGGGGCCGACGTCCTGACTTTC. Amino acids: CASSFRFGADVLTF.

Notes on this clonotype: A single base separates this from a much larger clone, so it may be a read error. This CDR3 reads CASSLLLGLAGGYNEQFF. The DNA of the CDR3 is TGTGCCAGCAGCTTACTTCTCGGGCTAGCGGGAGGTTACAATGAGCAGTTCTTC. V and J are TRBV7-9 and TRBJ2-1; the match to TRBD2 covers 11 bases. Per germline, CDR1 SEHNR and CDR2 FQNEAQ (reference sequence). Unmatched junction bases numbered 10, after V lost 2 bases and J lost 4 bases. This CDR3 comprises 18 residues.

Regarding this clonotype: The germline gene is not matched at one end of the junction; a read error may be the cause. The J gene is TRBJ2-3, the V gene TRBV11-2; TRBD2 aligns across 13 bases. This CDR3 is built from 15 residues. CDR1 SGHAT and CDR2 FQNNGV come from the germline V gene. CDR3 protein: CVNSSGLAGPDTQCF. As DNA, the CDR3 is TGTGTCAATAGCTCGGGACTAGCGGGACCAGATACGCAGTGTTTT.

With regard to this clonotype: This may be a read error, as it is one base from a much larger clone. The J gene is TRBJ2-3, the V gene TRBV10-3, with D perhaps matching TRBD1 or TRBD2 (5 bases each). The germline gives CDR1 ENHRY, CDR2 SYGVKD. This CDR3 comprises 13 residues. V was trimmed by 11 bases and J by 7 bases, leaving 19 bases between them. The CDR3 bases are TGTGCCTCCAACTCCGGGACCTCAAATACGCAGTATTTT. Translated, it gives CASNSGTSNTQYF.

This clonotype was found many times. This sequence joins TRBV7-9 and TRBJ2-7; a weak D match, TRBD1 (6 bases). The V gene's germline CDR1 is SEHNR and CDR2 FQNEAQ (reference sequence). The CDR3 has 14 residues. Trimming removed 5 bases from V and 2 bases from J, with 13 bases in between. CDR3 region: CASSIGTNTYEQYF. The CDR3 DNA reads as TGTGCCAGCAGCATTGGGACAAATACCTACGAGCAGTACTTC.

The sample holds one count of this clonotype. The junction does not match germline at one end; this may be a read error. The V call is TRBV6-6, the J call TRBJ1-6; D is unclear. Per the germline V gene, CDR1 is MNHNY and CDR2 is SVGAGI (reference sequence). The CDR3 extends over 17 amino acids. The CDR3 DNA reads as TGTGCCAGCAATTCCCTGGGGAGAGGGATCAATAATTCACCCCTCCACTTC. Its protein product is CASNSLGRGINNSPLHF.

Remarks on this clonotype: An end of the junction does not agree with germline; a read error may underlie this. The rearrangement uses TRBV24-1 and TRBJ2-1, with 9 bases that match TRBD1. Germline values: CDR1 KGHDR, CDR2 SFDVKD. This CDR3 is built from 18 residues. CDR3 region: CATSNSLRTGGSHNEQFF. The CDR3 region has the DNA TGTGCCACCAGTAACTCCCTTCGTACAGGGGGCTCCCACAATGAGCAGTTCTTC.

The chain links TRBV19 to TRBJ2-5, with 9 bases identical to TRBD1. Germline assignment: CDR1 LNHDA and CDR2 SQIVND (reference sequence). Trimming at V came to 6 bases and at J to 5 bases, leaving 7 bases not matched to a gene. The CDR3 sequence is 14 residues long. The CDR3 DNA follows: TGTGCCAGTAGCCCGGGACAGGGTATGGAGACCCAGTACTTC. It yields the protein CASSPGQGMETQYF.

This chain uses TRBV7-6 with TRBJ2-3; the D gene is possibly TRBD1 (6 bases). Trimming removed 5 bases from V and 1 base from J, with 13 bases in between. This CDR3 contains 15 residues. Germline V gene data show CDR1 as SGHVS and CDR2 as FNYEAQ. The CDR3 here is CASSTQQGGTDTQYF. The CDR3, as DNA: TGTGCCAGCAGCACACAACAGGGCGGCACAGATACGCAGTATTTT.

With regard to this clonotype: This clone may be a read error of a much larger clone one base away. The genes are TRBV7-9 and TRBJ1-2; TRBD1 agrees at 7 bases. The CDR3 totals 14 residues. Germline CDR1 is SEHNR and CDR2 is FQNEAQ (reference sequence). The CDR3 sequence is CASSETGDSYGYAF. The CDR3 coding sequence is TGTGCCAGCAGCGAAACAGGGGACTCATATGGCTACGCCTTC.

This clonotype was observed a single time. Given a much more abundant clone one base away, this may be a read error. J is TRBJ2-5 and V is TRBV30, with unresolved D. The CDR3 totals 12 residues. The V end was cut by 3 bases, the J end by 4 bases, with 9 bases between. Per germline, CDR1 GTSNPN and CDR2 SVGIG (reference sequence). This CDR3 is CAWSDNIETQYF. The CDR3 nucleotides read TGTGCCTGGAGCGATAACATAGAGACCCAGTACTTC.

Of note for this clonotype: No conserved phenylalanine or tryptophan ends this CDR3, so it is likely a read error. CDR3 protein: CANSSGAEAFS. CDR3 sequence (DNA): TGTGCCAACAGTTCAGGGGCTGAAGCTTTCTCT. This rearrangement joins TRBV12-3 or TRBV12-4 to TRBJ1-1; D might be TRBD1 (6 bases). The CDR3 contains 11 residues.

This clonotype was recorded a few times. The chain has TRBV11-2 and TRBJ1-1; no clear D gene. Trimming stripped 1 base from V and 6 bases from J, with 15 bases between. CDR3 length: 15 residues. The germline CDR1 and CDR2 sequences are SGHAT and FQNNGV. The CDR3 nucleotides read TGTGCCAGCAGCTTAGGTGACATGACTCGCGCTGAAGCTTTCTTT. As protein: CASSLGDMTRAEAFF.